Ten or more counts support the clone carrying this TCR beta chain. Calling Graves' hyperthyroidism stable meant ophthalmopathy did not progress within 18 months. Uncontrolled infection, other autoimmune disease, pregnancy or lactation disqualified patients from enrolment. PBMCs were derived from 10 ml fresh peripheral blood. Germline CDR1 and CDR2: PRHDT and FYEKMQ (reference sequence). The CDR3 spans 13 residues. V was trimmed by 9 bases and J by 1 base, leaving 13 bases between them. The sample belongs to a study of T cells in Graves' hyperthyroidism and ophthalmopathy. Template material for amplifying TCR beta CDR3 regions consisted of RNA transcripts. The HTBI primer set served for first-round RT-PCR of the TCR CDR3. One entry per CDR3 protein, called by TCRdb with MiXCR from the multiplex PCR reads. The table includes about 700,000 distinct CDR3 sequences, less than 15% detected once.

Sequencing used blood. The chain uses TRBV13 and TRBJ2-7; perhaps TRBD1 as D (6 bases). The TCR originated in a woman between 18 and 29 years old with Graves' hyperthyroidism. CDR3 bases: TGTGCCAGTTTCTCCAGGGGATCCTACGAGCAGTACTTC. This sequence encodes CASFSRGSYEQYF. Full variable domain (remainder filled in from reference TRBV13 and TRBJ2-7): AAGVIQSPRHLIKEKRETATLKCYPIPRHDTVYWYQQGPGQDPQFLISFYEKMQSDKGSIPDRFSAQQFSDYHSELNMSSLELGDSALYFCASFSRGSYEQYFGPGTRLTVT.